This entry features one TCR beta chain sequence. This specimen comes from a study of control samples from healthy donors and cancer patients. This CDR3 contains 11 residues. With 6 bases removed from V and 5 bases from J, the gap between germline ends came to 8 bases. Looked up from germline, CDR1 is MNHNY and CDR2 is SVGAGI (reference sequence). The protocol was immunoSEQ multiplex PCR, while the TCRdb copy is restricted to in-frame clones and leaves out a portion. The data show about 120,000 clones, about 88% seen once. The J gene is TRBJ2-7, the V gene TRBV6-6; no clear D gene. Input material: blood. This TCR was recovered from a man between 18 and 35 years old in good health. For the CDR3, the DNA is TGTGCCAGCAGCTCGGCTAACGAGCAGTACTTC. It translates to CASSSANEQYF.